This T cell receptor (beta chain) stems from a study of shared clonotypes between healthy human individuals (dated by TCRdb to 2020 to 2022). About the study as a whole: A few men and a couple of women, aged 18 to 49 years, made up the cohort. Per donor, three plates each were used for CD4 naive and CD4 memory, two for CD8 naive, and one for CD8 memory. To estimate repertoire size and how much clonotype sharing occurs between individuals, the study deeply sequenced the blood TCR repertoires of five healthy adults. To increase sequencing depth and limit assay-specific biases, TCR repertoire library preparation and sequencing were carried out by different laboratories using diverse techniques. Each donor's leukapheresis produced roughly between roughly 0.85 and 10 billion PBMCs.

For the CD8 naive samples, CD45RO-negative cells were positively selected for CCR7, yielding a CD45RA+CCR7+ population from which TemRA cells were excluded. Donors were healthy HIV-negative adults with no recently reported acute infections or vaccinations. Every donor was a Caucasian adult residing in Nashville, Tennessee, USA. Blood was obtained by leukapheresis, after which PBMCs were separated by Ficoll-Histopaque density gradient centrifugation and cryopreserved in liquid nitrogen vapor phase. Purity and quantity of every magnetically sorted T cell population were checked by analytical flow cytometry. From each sorted fraction, genomic DNA was isolated and quantified by UV absorbance on a Nanodrop 2000c. The investigation overall reported the following: Naive subsets generally had larger estimated clonotype richness than memory subsets did. Pairwise subsampling indicated that sequencing depth was expected to affect the degree of clonotype sharing among donors. Because the study included a small number of donors, the genetic and exposure-history diversity represented was limited. Incomplete sequencing was indicated by rarefaction of sorted-subset datasets, despite the large sequencing depth. Sharing across a handful of donors was observed for approximately 4.6% of naive CD4, over 3% of naive CD8, over 2% of memory CD4, and about 0.39% of memory CD8 clonotypes. Compared with non-shared clonotypes, clonotypes shared by all four sorted-subset donors had higher generation probabilities. Sampling was limited to blood, and TCR repertoires in tissue likely differ from TCR repertoires in blood.

Reading the germline V gene gives CDR1 SGDLS and CDR2 YYNGEE. V drops 0 bases and J drops 7 bases, leaving 16 bases in between. Measured from the cysteine to the phenylalanine, the CDR3 is 15 residues long. Only the CDR3 portion is preserved as DNA: 45 bases, with reading frame beginning at the first base. With respect to this clone: No cognate antigen has been identified for it. No base qualities exist here, and no much larger clone lies one base off it.

Using the deep immunoSEQ assay, multiplex PCR amplified TCR CDR3 regions from genomic DNA. Extracted genomic DNA from each cell subset was distributed evenly across all wells of several immunoSEQ 96-well plates, and each plate was treated as a replicate. For sorted subsets, 200 ng of genomic DNA, equivalent to some 30,000 T cell genomes, went into each replicate PCR. The purified libraries were quantified using a Qubit 3.0 fluorometer, sized with a Bioanalyzer 2100, and then quantified again using the KAPA Library Quantification kit. Each immunoSEQ 96-well plate was sequenced on its own single-read 150-cycle Illumina NextSeq 550 flow cell. As for the authors' bioinformatics: Because the immunoSEQ output included only junctional sequences and no quality scores, the filtering could not be the same as the filtering used for full-length reads. Sequences were annotated with PyIR, a Python wrapper for IgBLAST v1.9, using IMGT germline references to assign V/J genes and CDR3. Reads with weak V/J assignments (E-value above 1e-6), missing CDR3, stop codons, out-of-frame junctions, or ambiguous translated residues were removed. V3J clonotypes were defined by identical inferred V gene, J gene, and CDR3 amino acid sequence. Percentage overlap between repertoires was computed as shared unique clonotypes divided by the size of the smaller repertoire. RTK rarefaction, the Chao1 estimator, and Recon v2.1 estimates of unobserved clonotypes were used to assess repertoire richness. Generation probabilities for all TCRbeta clonotypes obtained by the gDNA method from a handful of donors were computed using OLGA. TCRdb re-hosts the immuneACCESS table, in-frame sequences only. Its copies lack some clones; in the studies checked, an unresolved V gene accounts for under half of them, and the cause for the rest is not known. The DNA gave D and trimming, while V, J and clone size come from that table. This sample gives millions of clones in total; approximately 94% of them show up just once. The ten biggest clones cover 0.9% to 1.3% of the sample.

The sequenced material came from naive CD8+ T cells sorted from blood. The sample's cell subset or site label, in plain terms: CD45RA+CCR7+. The sequence derives from a man in his late teens or twenties in good health. The chain links TRBV9 with TRBJ1-2, and possibly TRBD1, on 6 matching bases. The CDR3: CASSVAGTSAPGYTF. The nucleotide sequence is TGTGCCAGCAGCGTAGCTGGGACATCGGCCCCTGGCTACACCTTC.